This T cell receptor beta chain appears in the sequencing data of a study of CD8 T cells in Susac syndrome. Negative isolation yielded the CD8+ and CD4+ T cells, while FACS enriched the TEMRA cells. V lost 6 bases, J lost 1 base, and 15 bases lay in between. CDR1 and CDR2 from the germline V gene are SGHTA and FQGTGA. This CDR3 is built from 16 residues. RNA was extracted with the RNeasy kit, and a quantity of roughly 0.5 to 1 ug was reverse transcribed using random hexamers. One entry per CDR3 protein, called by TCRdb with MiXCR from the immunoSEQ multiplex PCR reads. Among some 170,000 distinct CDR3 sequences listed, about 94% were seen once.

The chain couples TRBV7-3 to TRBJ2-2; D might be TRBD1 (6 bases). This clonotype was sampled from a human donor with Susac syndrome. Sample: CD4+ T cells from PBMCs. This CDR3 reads CASSPGHPQNTGELFF. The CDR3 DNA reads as TGTGCCAGCAGTCCGGGACATCCCCAGAACACCGGGGAGCTGTTTTTT.